The rows below give T cell receptor beta chains drawn from one sample of a study of blood T cell repertoires in COVID-19. Sequencing was performed with immunoSEQ multiplex PCR; in TCRdb, only in-frame clones are kept and a portion is missing. The sample includes roughly 460,000 clones, roughly 90% of them seen just once. The sample comprised peripheral blood. These receptors originate from a man aged 18 to 30 with COVID-19, enrolled during active disease. Both conserved end residues are part of each CDR3. A D gene is named only where the DNA matches it firmly. Size tells how often a clone was seen (once, few, many) or the class of an expanded clone, and some rows leave it out.

TRBJ2-5 | NA | TRBV7-3 | NA | CASSPGLTQYF | TGTGCCAGCAGCCCAGGACTAACCCAGTACTTC
TRBJ2-7 | NA | TRBV18 | TRBD1 | CASSSSTGGNEQYF | TGTGCCAGCTCATCTTCGACAGGGGGCAACGAGCAGTACTTC
TRBJ1-1 | NA | TRBV3-1/TRBV3-2 | NA | CASSPRPDRRNTEAFF | TGTGCCAGCAGCCCCAGACCGGACAGACGCAACACTGAAGCTTTCTTT
TRBJ2-1 | NA | TRBV27 | TRBD2 | CATTYTSGPNNEQFF | TGTGCCACAACCTATACTAGCGGGCCTAACAATGAGCAGTTCTTC
TRBJ2-7 | NA | TRBV30 | TRBD2 | CAWNVAGELGYF | TGTGCCTGGAACGTAGCGGGAGAATTGGGCTACTTC
TRBJ2-1 | NA | TRBV5-1 | NA | CASSNSKRELTNEQFF | TGCGCCAGCAGCAATTCTAAACGGGAGTTAACGAATGAGCAGTTCTTC
TRBJ1-2 | NA | TRBV3-1/TRBV3-2 | TRBD1 | CASSQATGKGYTF | TGTGCCAGCAGCCAAGCGACAGGGAAAGGCTACACCTTC
TRBJ1-1 | NA | TRBV18 | TRBD1 | CASSTDRANTEAFF | TGTGCCAGCTCAACGGACAGGGCCAACACTGAAGCTTTCTTT
TRBJ2-2 | NA | TRBV27 | NA | CASTNGKTGTGELFF | TGTGCCAGCACAAATGGAAAAACGGGGACCGGGGAGCTGTTTTTT
TRBJ2-7 | once | TRBV30 | TRBD2 | CAWMEGSGSHEQYF | TGTGCCTGGATGGAGGGAAGCGGGAGCCACGAGCAGTACTTC
TRBJ2-1 | NA | TRBV29-1 | NA | CSVIDKWNEQFF | TGCAGCGTGATAGACAAATGGAATGAGCAGTTCTTC
TRBJ2-5 | NA | TRBV27 | TRBD2 | CASRGEYF | TGTGCCAGCCGGGGGGAGTACTTC
TRBJ2-1 | NA | TRBV19 | NA | CASSIVGVHEQFF | TGTGCCAGTAGTATAGTCGGAGTTCATGAGCAGTTCTTC
TRBJ1-1 | NA | TRBV5-4 | NA | CASSFTGRRSEAFF | TGTGCCAGCAGCTTTACCGGGAGAAGGTCTGAAGCTTTCTTT
TRBJ1-2 | NA | TRBV6-5 | TRBD1 | CASSPPTGAHKAYTF | TGTGCCAGCAGTCCGCCGACAGGGGCGCACAAAGCCTACACCTTC
TRBJ1-2 | NA | TRBV13 | TRBD1 | CASNTAGGTAYLDGYTF | TGTGCCAGCAATACCGCCGGCGGGACAGCTTATCTTGATGGCTACACCTTC
TRBJ1-1 | NA | TRBV5-1 | NA | CASSLAGTTLNTEAFF | TGCGCCAGCAGCTTGGCAGGAACCACGCTGAACACTGAAGCTTTCTTT
TRBJ2-7 | NA | TRBV29-1 | NA | CSVESSGGYEQYF | TGCAGCGTTGAGAGTAGCGGCGGCTACGAGCAGTACTTC